The 28 T cell receptor beta chains presented below share a single source sample, sequenced in a study of blood T cell repertoires in COVID-19. Only in-frame clones appear in the TCRdb table, and some are missing; sequencing was by immunoSEQ multiplex PCR. The sample gives 200,000 to 250,000 clones, more than 65% of which show up once; approximately 13% is in the top ten. The material sequenced was peripheral blood. The receptors here all came from a human donor in a cohort sampled during active COVID-19.

This rearrangement joins TRBV19 to TRBJ1-5; D perhaps matches TRBD1 (5 bases). The CDR3 sequence is 14 residues long. Germline loops: CDR1 LNHDA, CDR2 SQIVND (reference sequence). Trimming cost V 6 bases and J 3 bases, with 12 bases left between them. The CDR3 DNA reads as TGTGCCAGTAGCCGGGGGGTTTTCAATCAGCCCCAGCATTTT. Protein: CASSRGVFNQPQHF. The full variable domain, completed using reference TRBV19 and TRBJ1-5, is DGGITQSPKYLFRKEGQNVTLSCEQNLNHDAMYWYRQDPGQGLRLIYYSQIVNDFQKGDIAEGYSVSREKKESFPLTVTSAQKNPTAFYLCASSRGVFNQPQHFGDGTRLSIL.

The rearrangement joins TRBV7-9 to TRBJ2-7; 10 bases line up with TRBD2. The CDR3 loop spans 15 amino acids. V lost 1 base to trimming and J lost 7 bases; unmatched junction nucleotides: 7. Germline V gene lookup returns CDR1 SEHNR and CDR2 FQNEAQ (reference sequence). CDR3 amino acids: CASSLGLAGVQEQYF. The CDR3 DNA follows: TGTGCCAGCAGCTTAGGTCTAGCGGGAGTGCAAGAGCAGTACTTC.

The chain uses TRBV25-1 and TRBJ2-7; TRBD2 agrees at 7 bases. The CDR3 is 15 residues long. V shed 1 base and J 0 bases; nucleotides not matched to a gene: 3. Germline V gene lookup returns CDR1 MGHDK and CDR2 SYGVNS. The CDR3 DNA reads TGTGCCAGCAGTGAATTCGGCGGGAGCTCCTACGAGCAGTACTTC. Translating it yields CASSEFGGSSYEQYF.

The sample holds a few counts of this clone. The CDR3 is CASSPQGNQPQHF. CDR3 in DNA: TGTGCCAGCAGCCCACAGGGGAACCAGCCCCAGCATTTT. The rearrangement uses TRBV7-9 and TRBJ1-5; 7 bases agree with TRBD1. The V gene end was trimmed by 5 bases and the J gene end by 7 bases; junction bases not matched to a gene: 5. The CDR3 runs to 13 residues. The germline V gene has CDR1 SEHNR and CDR2 FQNEAQ (reference sequence).

The chain carries TRBV30 and TRBJ1-5; tentatively, D is TRBD1 (6 bases). The CDR3 loop spans 14 amino acids. Trimming pared 0 bases from V and 0 bases from J, leaving 6 bases between. CDR1 GTSNPN and CDR2 SVGIG come from the germline V gene (reference sequence). DNA for the CDR3: TGTGCCTGGAGTGTAGGGGGTAGCAATCAGCCCCAGCATTTT. Translated: CAWSVGGSNQPQHF.

The V and J genes are TRBV18 and TRBJ2-7; 9 bases fit TRBD2. Losses at the gene ends were 3 bases for V and 7 bases for J; bases not matched to a gene: 13. Germline V gene sequence: CDR1 KGHSH, CDR2 LQKENI. The CDR3 totals 16 residues. The CDR3 coding sequence is TGTGCCAGCTCACCGGTCCTAGCGGGGAACGGAGGAGAGCAGTACTTC. It is translated as CASSPVLAGNGGEQYF.

This chain uses TRBV5-1 with TRBJ2-1; weak D call: TRBD2 (6 bases). The CDR3 is made up of 14 amino acids. Per the germline V gene, CDR1 is SGHRS and CDR2 is YFSETQ. V lost 3 bases and J 2 bases, leaving 9 bases between the germline ends. CDR3 nucleotides: TGCGCCAGCAGCTCCGGGACTCCCTACAATGAGCAGTTCTTC. Protein: CASSSGTPYNEQFF. The complete variable domain, with remaining parts taken from reference TRBV5-1 and TRBJ2-1, reads KAGVTQTPRYLIKTRGQQVTLSCSPISGHRSVSWYQQTPGQGLQFLFEYFSETQRNKGNFPGRFSGRQFSNSRSEMNVSTLELGDSALYLCASSSGTPYNEQFFGPGTRLTVL.

The chain employs TRBV6-5 and TRBJ1-6, with D possibly being TRBD1 (5 bases). The V gene's germline CDR1 is MNHEY and CDR2 SVGAGI. Trimming left V 8 bases short and J 4 bases short, with 12 bases between. This CDR3 is 14 amino acids long. The CDR3 is CASDGGLYNSPLHF. In DNA form, the CDR3 reads TGTGCCAGCGACGGGGGGTTGTATAATTCACCCCTCCACTTT.

V usage is TRBV2 and J usage is TRBJ1-1; 8 positions agree with TRBD1. After removal of 6 bases from V and 11 bases from J, the junction contained 8 bases not matched to a gene. The CDR3 consists of 12 residues. Germline CDR1 SNHLY, CDR2 FYNNEI. The CDR3 DNA is TGTGCCAGCAGGGTCGACAGGGGAGGGGCTTTCTTT. It encodes CASRVDRGGAFF.

The chain carries TRBV3-1 (or the pseudogene TRBV3-2) and TRBJ2-1, with 10 bases lining up with TRBD2. CDR3 length equals 16 residues. Germline V gene data show CDR1 as LGHDT and CDR2 as YNNKEL (reference sequence). The V gene end was trimmed by 1 base and the J gene end by 10 bases; junction bases not matched to a gene: 10. The CDR3 sequence is CASSQGASGSRREQFF. The CDR3 DNA reads TGTGCCAGCAGCCAAGGGGCTAGCGGGAGCCGCAGGGAGCAGTTCTTC.

The J gene is TRBJ2-1, the V gene TRBV7-6; 10 bases match TRBD2. V was pared by 4 bases and J by 0 bases, with 15 bases of the junction left unmatched. Germline values: CDR1 SGHVS, CDR2 FNYEAQ. The CDR3 runs 20 residues. The CDR3 sequence is CASSSPSGSNTPSSYNEQFF. The CDR3 nucleotides read TGTGCCAGCAGCTCCCCTAGCGGGAGCAACACACCCTCCTCCTACAATGAGCAGTTCTTC.

The chain links TRBV28 to TRBJ2-2, with 8 bases that match TRBD2. The germline V gene encodes CDR1 MDHEN and CDR2 SYDVKM. The CDR3 runs to 14 residues. V lost 10 bases, J lost 2 bases, and 6 bases stayed unmatched. The CDR3 protein is CATRRGGNTGELFF. The CDR3 coding sequence is TGTGCCACCCGACGGGGGGGAAACACCGGGGAGCTGTTTTTT. Full variable domain (outside the CDR3, taken from reference TRBV28 and TRBJ2-2): DVKVTQSSRYLVKRTGEKVFLECVQDMDHENMFWYRQDPGLGLRLIYFSYDVKMKEKGDIPEGYSVSREKKERFSLILESASTNQTSMYLCATRRGGNTGELFFGEGSRLTVL.

This clone has more than one count but fewer than ten. The V gene is TRBV2, the J gene TRBJ1-1; 9 nucleotides match TRBD1. The CDR3 loop spans 15 amino acids. The V gene end was trimmed by 6 bases and the J gene end by 4 bases; junction bases not matched to a gene: 9. Germline-derived CDR1 and CDR2 are SNHLY and FYNNEI. The CDR3 DNA follows: TGTGCCAGCAGGGACAGACAGGGGGGGGGCACTGAAGCTTTCTTT. Its translation: CASRDRQGGGTEAFF.

The chain combines TRBV18 with TRBJ2-5; D remains unclear. This CDR3 has 14 residues. Trimming pared 3 bases from V and 1 base from J, leaving 9 bases between. Germline loops: CDR1 KGHSH, CDR2 LQKENI. The CDR3 DNA sequence: TGTGCCAGCTCACCTTTTCCCAGCCAAGAGACCCAGTACTTC. Translating gives CASSPFPSQETQYF.

The chain employs TRBV7-9 and TRBJ2-3; the D gene is possibly TRBD2 (6 bases). The CDR3 contains 15 residues. Trimming took 2 bases from V and 1 from J, leaving 10 bases between them. Germline V lookup: CDR1 SEHNR, CDR2 FQNEAQ (reference sequence). The CDR3: CASSLTTGGTDTQYF. The CDR3 DNA reads as TGTGCCAGCAGCTTAACGACGGGGGGCACAGATACGCAGTATTTT.

The sample holds a few counts of this clone. The V and J genes are TRBV27 and TRBJ1-1; weak D call: TRBD1 (5 bases). CDR1 and CDR2 from the germline V gene are MNHEY and SMNVEV (reference sequence). Trimming took 5 bases from V and 0 from J, leaving 19 bases between them. The CDR3 is 17 amino acids. The CDR3 region is CASSPQSQGPLNTEAFF. Written as DNA, the CDR3 is TGTGCCAGCAGTCCACAATCGCAGGGTCCCTTGAACACTGAAGCTTTCTTT.

The chain is built from TRBV18 and TRBJ2-5, with 7 bases aligning to TRBD2. In germline, CDR1 is KGHSH, CDR2 LQKENI. The V and J ends lost 6 bases and 5 bases, in that order; junction bases with no gene match: 3. The CDR3 spans 12 residues. CDR3 coding DNA: TGTGCCAGCTCGCGGGAGAGGGAGACCCAGTACTTC. Translating it yields CASSRERETQYF.

CDR3 coding DNA: TGTGCCAGCAGCGGACGAAGGCTTAGCGGGAGTGGGGAAGATACGCAGTATTTT. It is translated as CASSGRRLSGSGEDTQYF. This rearrangement joins TRBV3-1 (or the pseudogene TRBV3-2) to TRBJ2-3; the match to TRBD2 covers 9 bases. The trim removed 5 bases at V and 5 bases at J, leaving 17 bases unmatched. The CDR3 loop spans 18 amino acids. Germline loops: CDR1 LGHDT, CDR2 YNNKEL (reference sequence).

This clone has just one count. The chain is built from TRBV28 and TRBJ2-7, with TRBD1 identical over 9 bases. CDR1 and CDR2 from the germline V gene are MDHEN and SYDVKM. Losses at the gene ends were 2 bases for V and 1 base for J; bases not matched to a gene: 6. The CDR3 covers 16 residues. The CDR3 DNA reads TGTGCCAGCAGTTTACTCCCGGGACAGGGATCCTACGAGCAGTACTTC. It is translated as CASSLLPGQGSYEQYF. The complete variable domain, with remaining parts taken from reference TRBV28 and TRBJ2-7, reads DVKVTQSSRYLVKRTGEKVFLECVQDMDHENMFWYRQDPGLGLRLIYFSYDVKMKEKGDIPEGYSVSREKKERFSLILESASTNQTSMYLCASSLLPGQGSYEQYFGPGTRLTVT.

V usage is TRBV5-1 and J usage is TRBJ2-7; the D gene is possibly TRBD2 (6 bases). V was pared by 3 bases and J by 4 bases, with 20 bases between. CDR1 and CDR2 from the germline V gene are SGHRS and YFSETQ. This CDR3 comprises 16 residues. For the CDR3, the DNA is TGCGCCAGCAGCTGGGCTCCCGGGAGCGAGGGGTACGAGCAGTACTTC. Translating it yields CASSWAPGSEGYEQYF.

The chain has TRBV29-1 and TRBJ2-1, with 10 bases lining up with TRBD2. The CDR3 runs 14 residues. The germline CDR1 and CDR2 sequences are SQVTM and ANQGSEA. After removal of 3 bases from V and 7 bases from J, the junction contained 6 bases not matched to a gene. Written as DNA, the CDR3 is TGCAGCGTTGACTCCAGCGGGAGGGGGAATGAGCAGTTCTTC. Its protein is CSVDSSGRGNEQFF.

The chain uses TRBV12-3 or TRBV12-4 and TRBJ2-2; D is unclear. This CDR3 spans 13 amino acids. V lost 6 bases to trimming and J lost 1 base, with 6 bases between them. The CDR3 coding sequence is TGTGCCAGCAGCCAGGTGAACACCGGGGAGCTGTTTTTT. Translated: CASSQVNTGELFF.

This chain connects TRBV14 to TRBJ1-2; tentative D call: TRBD1 (6 bases). CDR1 and CDR2 (germline): SGHDN, FVKESK. The CDR3 runs 15 residues. V dropped 0 bases and J dropped 4 bases, with 12 bases sitting between them. The CDR3 region is CASSQDWGHGYGYTF. The CDR3 nucleotides read TGTGCCAGCAGCCAAGATTGGGGGCATGGCTATGGCTACACCTTC.

The CDR3 region has the DNA TGCGCCAGCAGCTTGGTGGGAGAGTACAATGAGCAGTTCTTC. This sequence encodes CASSLVGEYNEQFF. The V and J genes are TRBV5-1 and TRBJ2-1; possibly TRBD2 for D (5 bases). The CDR3 loop spans 14 amino acids. V was trimmed by 0 bases and J by 4 bases, leaving 8 bases between them. In germline, CDR1 is SGHRS, CDR2 YFSETQ. The complete variable domain, with remaining parts taken from reference TRBV5-1 and TRBJ2-1, reads KAGVTQTPRYLIKTRGQQVTLSCSPISGHRSVSWYQQTPGQGLQFLFEYFSETQRNKGNFPGRFSGRQFSNSRSEMNVSTLELGDSALYLCASSLVGEYNEQFFGPGTRLTVL.

CDR3 loop: CASRALAGGPSSYNEQFF. The CDR3 nucleotides read TGTGCCAGCAGGGCACTAGCGGGAGGCCCGAGCTCCTACAATGAGCAGTTCTTC. This chain uses TRBV27 with TRBJ2-1; 12 positions match TRBD2. This CDR3 is built from 18 residues. The junction had 9 bases not matched to a gene; V was cut back by 6 bases and J by 0 bases. Per germline, CDR1 MNHEY and CDR2 SMNVEV (reference sequence).

CDR3: CASSPARVRTGELFF. CDR3 DNA sequence: TGTGCCAGCTCACCAGCGAGGGTGCGCACCGGGGAGCTGTTTTTT. The chain employs TRBV18 and TRBJ2-2; D may be TRBD2 (5 bases). Germline CDR1 and CDR2: KGHSH and LQKENI. V was trimmed by 2 bases and J by 4 bases, leaving 11 bases between them. The CDR3 loop spans 15 amino acids. The complete variable domain, with remaining parts taken from reference TRBV18 and TRBJ2-2, reads NAGVMQNPRHLVRRRGQEARLRCSPMKGHSHVYWYRQLPEEGLKFMVYLQKENIIDESGMPKERFSAEFPKEGPSILRIQQVVRGDSAAYFCASSPARVRTGELFFGEGSRLTVL.

This sequence joins TRBV27 and TRBJ2-1; TRBD2 matches at 8 bases. The CDR3 contains 15 residues. V dropped 3 bases and J dropped 8; count of bases not matched to a gene: 9. Germline values: CDR1 MNHEY, CDR2 SMNVEV (reference sequence). DNA for the CDR3: TGTGCCAGCAGTTTCGGGACTAGAGGAAAGGATGAGCAGTTCTTC. Translation: CASSFGTRGKDEQFF.

This sequence joins TRBV6-5 and TRBJ1-3; TRBD1 agrees at 7 bases. The CDR3 spans 15 residues. Trimming took 6 bases from V and 0 from J; bases not matched to a gene: 5. Germline CDR1 and CDR2: MNHEY and SVGAGI. CDR3 in amino acids: CASRPRDSSGNTIYF. CDR3 bases: TGTGCCAGCAGACCCCGGGACAGCTCTGGAAACACCATATATTTT.